This is a list of T cell receptor beta chains from one sample in a study of a mutant IDH1 vaccine in newly diagnosed glioma. Measured with immunoSEQ multiplex PCR; TCRdb has only the in-frame clones, and not every one. The table has about 21,000 clones, under 85% seen once. The sample consisted of PBMCs, taken from a glioma patient treated with radiotherapy, temozolomide or both. These receptors originate from a middle-aged man with glioma. CDR3s include the opening cysteine and the closing phenylalanine or tryptophan. Fields, in order: J gene, V gene, D gene, clone size, CDR3 DNA, CDR3 protein. D genes are given only for firm matches. Where a row states a size, it is once, few, many or the class of an expanded clone; other rows omit it.

TRBJ2-2,TRBV7-2,TRBD2,NA,TGTGCCAGCAGCTCTAACATTGGACTAGCGGGAGGGCCCGGGGAGCTGTTTTTT,CASSSNIGLAGGPGELFF
TRBJ1-1,TRBV6-5,NA,NA,TGTGCCAGCAGTTACGGGACACAGAACACTGAAGCTTTCTTT,CASSYGTQNTEAFF
TRBJ2-5,TRBV2,NA,NA,TGTGCCAGCAGCTTGGAGACCCAGTACTTC,CASSLETQYF
TRBJ1-5,TRBV30,NA,NA,TGTGCCTGGAGTGAAAGGGGCAATCAGCCCCAGCATTTT,CAWSERGNQPQHF
TRBJ2-1,TRBV5-4,NA,NA,TGTGCCAGCAGCTTGGCTACCAGGAGGGTTAATGAGCAGTTCTTC,CASSLATRRVNEQFF
TRBJ2-2,TRBV5-1,NA,few,TGCGCCACCACCCCCCAAACCGACACCGGGGAGCTGTTTTTT,CATTPQTDTGELFF
TRBJ1-2,TRBV29-1,NA,NA,TGCAGCGCTCGTCTGGGGGCCTTGAATGGCTACACCTTC,CSARLGALNGYTF
TRBJ2-3,TRBV5-6,NA,NA,TGTGCCAGCAGCCAGGGGACTCGCGCGGCAGATACGCAGTATTTT,CASSQGTRAADTQYF
TRBJ2-3,TRBV2,NA,NA,TGTGCCAGCAGTGAAGTGGGGACATCGGGCTTCGATACGCAGTATTTT,CASSEVGTSGFDTQYF
TRBJ1-5,TRBV10-3,NA,NA,TGTGCCATCAGTGGGGATAATAGCAATCAGCCCCAGCATTTT,CAISGDNSNQPQHF
TRBJ1-4,TRBV19,TRBD1,NA,TGTGCCAGTAGCCCACGGGACAGGGCAACTAATGAAAAACTGTTTTTT,CASSPRDRATNEKLFF
TRBJ1-5,TRBV6-5,NA,NA,TGTGCCAGCAGGGAACGTGGAAGGGGAAATCAGCCCCAGCATTTT,CASRERGRGNQPQHF
TRBJ1-2,TRBV11-2,NA,NA,TGTGCCAGCAGCGACAGCAGGAATAACTATGGCTACACCTTC,CASSDSRNNYGYTF
TRBJ2-5,TRBV5-6,NA,NA,TGTGCCAGCAGCTCGGGGATGGAGACCCAGTACTTC,CASSSGMETQYF
TRBJ1-1,TRBV19,NA,NA,TGTGCCAGTAGGATTTACAGGGTCGCTAGGGAGACTGAAGCTTTCTTT,CASRIYRVARETEAFF
TRBJ2-5,TRBV4-3,NA,NA,TGCGCCAGCAGCCAAGACAGGGGCCAAGAGACCCAGTACTTC,CASSQDRGQETQYF
TRBJ1-2,TRBV10-3,NA,once,TGTGCCATCAGCGAGAGAAGTAAGACAAACTTC,CAISERSKTNF
TRBJ2-6,TRBV30,NA,NA,TGTGCCTGGAGTTCCGGTGGATCTGGGGCCAACGTCCTGACTTTC,CAWSSGGSGANVLTF
TRBJ1-3,TRBV5-1,NA,NA,TGCGCCAGCAGCTCGGGGGACATCCAAGGTGGAAACACCATATATTTT,CASSSGDIQGGNTIYF
TRBJ1-2,TRBV5-4,TRBD1,NA,TGTGCCAGCAGCCCGCCGGGACAGGGAGATTTTCGTGGCTACACCTTC,CASSPPGQGDFRGYTF
TRBJ2-5,TRBV2,NA,NA,TGTGCCAGCAGGGGGGACCGGGCGGGGGAGACCCAGTACTTC,CASRGDRAGETQYF
TRBJ1-5,TRBV15,NA,NA,TGTGCCACCACCCAGGGGATGTTGGAAGGGAGAGATCAGCCCCAGCATTTT,CATTQGMLEGRDQPQHF
TRBJ2-3,TRBV15,TRBD2,NA,TGTGCCACCAGCCGAAAGACTAGCGGGAGATTATTTGATACGCAGTATTTT,CATSRKTSGRLFDTQYF
TRBJ2-2,TRBV4-1,NA,NA,TGCGCCAGCAGCCAAGAGAGGCAGCGCCACGGGGAGCTGTTTTTT,CASSQERQRHGELFF
TRBJ2-1,TRBV5-1,NA,NA,TGCGCCAGCAGCCCGGAGGGGTATTCTTACAATGAGCAGTTCTTC,CASSPEGYSYNEQFF
TRBJ1-1,TRBV5-1,NA,NA,TGCGCCAGCAGCTTGGGCTCTGTGCAGGCAAGTAACACTGAAGCTTTCTTT,CASSLGSVQASNTEAFF
TRBJ1-1,TRBV7-2,NA,NA,TGTGCCAGCAGTTTTTCCCTGGGGACTGAAGCTTTCTTT,CASSFSLGTEAFF
TRBJ1-6,TRBV30,NA,NA,TGTGCCTGGAGTCGCCGTGGGGCGCGCAATTCACCCCTCCACTTT,CAWSRRGARNSPLHF
TRBJ2-2,TRBV6-5,NA,NA,TGTGCCAGCAGTTACGACAACACGAACACCGGGGAGCTGTTTTTT,CASSYDNTNTGELFF
TRBJ2-1,TRBV4-1,TRBD1,NA,TGCGCCAGCTCAAGACAGGGGGTACCTGAGCAGTTCTTC,CASSRQGVPEQFF
TRBJ1-2,TRBV19,NA,NA,TGTGCCAGTACCAACGGCGTCCGTGGCTACACCTTC,CASTNGVRGYTF
TRBJ1-6,TRBV14,NA,NA,TGTGCCAGCAGCCGAACAGGGATCTATAATTCACCCCTCCACTTT,CASSRTGIYNSPLHF
TRBJ1-1,TRBV7-8,NA,NA,TGTGCCAGCAGCTTAGATAAGTTCACTGAAGCTTTCTTT,CASSLDKFTEAFF
TRBJ1-2,TRBV5-6,NA,NA,TGTGCCAGCAGCTTGTACAGGGATAGTAACTATGGCTACACCTTC,CASSLYRDSNYGYTF
TRBJ1-4,TRBV4-2,NA,NA,TGTGCCAGCAGCCAAGCCCCTCCGGGGGGGGGTAATGAAAAACTGTTTTTT,CASSQAPPGGGNEKLFF
TRBJ2-7,TRBV5-1,TRBD2,NA,TGCGCCAGCAGCTTGGCAGCTAGCGGGAGGCCCCTCTTC,CASSLAASGRPLF
TRBJ1-2,TRBV10-3,TRBD1,NA,TGTGCCATCAGTGAGGGACAGGGAGATGGCTACACCTTC,CAISEGQGDGYTF
TRBJ2-2,TRBV6-5,NA,NA,TGTGCCAGCAGTTACTCGTCCGATCTTAACACCGGGGAGCTGTTTTTT,CASSYSSDLNTGELFF
TRBJ1-4,TRBV6-5,NA,NA,TGTGCCAGCAGCCCCGGGACGGCATGGGAAAAACTGTTTTTT,CASSPGTAWEKLFF
TRBJ1-1,TRBV11-3,NA,NA,TGTGCCAGCAGCTTAGAAAACACTGAAGCTTTCTTT,CASSLENTEAFF
TRBJ1-1,TRBV9,TRBD1,NA,TGTGCCAGTAAGGCGGGGACAGGGAACACTGAAGCTTTCTTT,CASKAGTGNTEAFF
TRBJ1-5,TRBV4-2,NA,NA,TGTGCCAGCAGCCAAGATGCCCGGGCCCTGTCGGTACAGCCCCAGCATTTT,CASSQDARALSVQPQHF
TRBJ1-5,TRBV10-3,NA,NA,TGTGCCATCAGTGAGTCGGGACCGCGGGGTCAGCCCCAGCATTTT,CAISESGPRGQPQHF
TRBJ1-2,TRBV7-9,TRBD1,NA,TGTGCCAGCAGCCTATTACAGGGGGTTTCTAACTATGGCTACACCTTC,CASSLLQGVSNYGYTF
TRBJ2-1,TRBV6-1,NA,NA,TGTGCCAGCAGTGAAGCCCCAGGCCAGTACAATGAGCAGTTCTTC,CASSEAPGQYNEQFF
TRBJ2-1,TRBV5-4,TRBD2,NA,TGTGCCAGCAGCTTGTACGCGGGAGTGAAGAACAATGAGCAGTTCTTC,CASSLYAGVKNNEQFF
TRBJ2-6,TRBV15,NA,NA,TGTGCCACCAGCAGAGATTGGCAGGCCGGGGCCAACGTCCTGACTTTC,CATSRDWQAGANVLTF
TRBJ1-1,TRBV10-2,NA,NA,TGCGCCAGCAGTAAGACAAGAACAGCGAACACTGAAGCTTTCTTT,CASSKTRTANTEAFF
TRBJ2-2,TRBV5-4,TRBD2,NA,TGTGCCAGCAGTCAAGGACTAGCGGGAGGTCGGAACACCGGGGAGCTGTTTTTT,CASSQGLAGGRNTGELFF
TRBJ2-1,TRBV7-2,TRBD2,NA,TGTGCCAGCAGTTTAAGGGTCAGCGGGAGAGGCCCAAGCAATGAGCAGTTCTTC,CASSLRVSGRGPSNEQFF
TRBJ2-3,TRBV30,TRBD2,NA,TGTGCCTGGAGTGACCCCCCTAGTAGCGGGGGGCGTTATTTT,CAWSDPPSSGGRYF
TRBJ1-1,TRBV30,NA,few,TGTGCCTGGAGTGTTCGGGGGGCGAACACTGAAGCTTTCTTT,CAWSVRGANTEAFF
TRBJ1-1,TRBV4-1,TRBD1,NA,TGCGCCAGCAGCCAAAAGTCAGGGGGCGCGTACACTGAAGCTTTCTTT,CASSQKSGGAYTEAFF
TRBJ1-2,TRBV7-2,NA,NA,TGTGCCAGCAGCTTAGGAGGAAGGGCTGCAACTAACTATGGCTACACCTTC,CASSLGGRAATNYGYTF
TRBJ1-2,TRBV14,TRBD1,NA,TGTGCCAGCAGCCCCTCCGGGACAGGGCCTTATGGCTACACCTTC,CASSPSGTGPYGYTF
TRBJ2-7,TRBV4-2,NA,NA,TGTGCCAGCAGCCAAGATTCCACCGCGGGACACACCCAGCAGTACTTC,CASSQDSTAGHTQQYF
TRBJ1-5,TRBV4-1,NA,NA,TGCGCCAGCAGCCAAGATCACGGTAAGCCCCAGCATTTT,CASSQDHGKPQHF
TRBJ1-1,TRBV5-4,NA,NA,TGTGCCAGCAGCTTGGGGTTAGAATCGAACACTGAAGCTTTCTTT,CASSLGLESNTEAFF
TRBJ1-1,TRBV6-4,NA,NA,TGTGCCAGCAGTCAAGGGATAGGGGACGTTCGGGCTTTCTTT,CASSQGIGDVRAFF